These 21 T cell receptor beta chains came from one sample sequenced in a study of cytomegalovirus exposure and HLA in healthy donors. The PCR had 60 Vbeta and 13 Jbeta primers. Measured with immunoSEQ multiplex PCR; TCRdb has only the in-frame clones, and not every one. The sample lists around 97,000 clones, under 80% occurring once. Material for sequencing was PBMCs. The receptor source for this set is a woman under 30 in good health and CMV-seropositive.

The chain uses TRBV27 and TRBJ2-2; 8 nucleotides line up with TRBD2. From germline, CDR1 is MNHEY and CDR2 SMNVEV (reference sequence). The J segment lost 0 bases and the V segment lost 2 bases, leaving 8 bases of the junction unmatched. The CDR3 runs to 18 residues. The CDR3 DNA reads TGTGCCAGCAGTTTAGGGACTAGGACTTACGCGAACACCGGGGAGCTGTTTTTT. Translated: CASSLGTRTYANTGELFF.

V gene TRBV19 combines with J gene TRBJ1-6; no definite D call. The CDR3 loop spans 16 amino acids. Trimming cost V 6 bases and J 0 bases, with 12 bases left between them. Per the germline V gene, CDR1 is LNHDA and CDR2 is SQIVND (reference sequence). CDR3 nucleotide sequence: TGTGCCAGTAGCCGCTCGGGGAGCTCCTATAATTCACCCCTCCACTTT. Its protein product is CASSRSGSSYNSPLHF.

V and J are TRBV7-9 and TRBJ2-1; 8 bases match TRBD2. Unmatched junction bases numbered 0, after V lost 2 bases and J lost 0 bases. Germline V CDR1 and CDR2: SEHNR, FQNEAQ (reference sequence). The CDR3 contains 15 residues. The chain's CDR3 is CASSLSGSSYNEQFF. DNA for the CDR3: TGTGCCAGCAGCTTAAGCGGGAGCTCCTACAATGAGCAGTTCTTC.

The chain uses TRBV28 and TRBJ2-7; TRBD2 is a possible D gene (5 bases). The V end was cut by 7 bases, the J end by 2 bases, with 15 bases between. Germline V gene sequence: CDR1 MDHEN, CDR2 SYDVKM. This CDR3 contains 14 residues. The CDR3 sequence: CASIGSRGAYEQYF. CDR3 nucleotides: TGTGCCAGCATCGGAAGCCGGGGAGCCTACGAGCAGTACTTC.

The chain carries TRBV7-2 and TRBJ1-2, with D possibly matching TRBD1 (6 bases). The CDR3 runs 13 residues. The germline V and J ends were trimmed by 1 base and 5 bases, with 8 bases remaining between them. The germline gives CDR1 SGHTA, CDR2 FQGNSA. DNA for the CDR3: TGTGCCAGCAGCTTAGGGACAGAGTATGGCTACACCTTC. It yields the protein CASSLGTEYGYTF.

This chain joins TRBV12-2 and TRBJ2-3; TRBD2 is the table's D call and was not checked against the DNA. TRBV12-2 is noted as a pseudogene. CDR3 length: 18 amino acids. CDR3 amino acids: CASRLVPKGTRSTDTQYF. As DNA, the CDR3 is TGTGCAAGTCGCTTAGTGCCAAAAGGGACTAGAAGCACAGATACGCAGTATTTT.

The gene calls are TRBV7-3 and TRBJ2-2; possibly TRBD1 for D (6 bases). Trimming left V 2 bases short and J 0 bases short, with 7 bases between. CDR1 is SGHTA, CDR2 FQGTGA, per germline. The CDR3 contains 15 residues. CDR3 coding DNA: TGTGCCAGCAGCTTAGGGGGCGCGAACACCGGGGAGCTGTTTTTT. Protein: CASSLGGANTGELFF.

The table lists this clone with a count of one. The J gene is TRBJ1-5, the V gene TRBV28, with 7 nucleotides matching TRBD1. This CDR3 comprises 16 residues. J was trimmed by 4 bases and V by 6 bases; bases with no gene match: 12. CDR1 and CDR2 (germline): MDHEN, SYDVKM. This chain's CDR3 is CASSPQLAQGNQPQHF. For the CDR3, the DNA is TGTGCCAGCAGCCCCCAACTGGCACAGGGGAATCAGCCCCAGCATTTT.

The rearrangement links TRBV7-7 to TRBJ2-3; 11 nucleotides agree with TRBD2. Looked up from germline, CDR1 is SSHAT and CDR2 is FNYEAQ (reference sequence). The J segment lost 5 bases and the V segment lost 4 bases, leaving 14 bases of the junction unmatched. The CDR3 spans 18 residues. The CDR3 is CASSSSTPTSGVLDTQYF. The CDR3 DNA is TGTGCCAGCAGCTCTTCCACGCCGACTAGCGGGGTTTTAGATACGCAGTATTTT.

The rearrangement links TRBV7-3 to TRBJ2-1; 9 nucleotides line up with TRBD2. V lost 7 bases and J lost 9; bases outside the gene matches: 7. Germline loops: CDR1 SGHTA, CDR2 FQGTGA. CDR3 length equals 13 residues. In DNA, the CDR3 is TGTGCCAGCACCAAGGGAGCGGGGGGTGAGCAGTTCTTC. Translating it yields CASTKGAGGEQFF.

The chain carries TRBV21-1 and TRBJ2-5; the D call of TRBD2 is as the table states it, not checked on the DNA. TRBV21-1 is an annotated pseudogene. The CDR3 runs to 21 residues. This CDR3 is CASSKGSGGGGAIHDQETQYF. Here the CDR3 DNA reads TGTGCCAGCAGCAAAGGCAGTGGAGGCGGGGGGGCCATTCACGATCAAGAGACCCAGTACTTC.

This clone was seen just once. The V call is TRBV4-2, the J call TRBJ1-5; TRBD1 might be the D (5 bases). Trimming left V 0 bases short and J 6 bases short, with 15 bases between. CDR3 length equals 16 residues. The V gene's germline CDR1 is LGHNA and CDR2 YNFKEQ. The CDR3 DNA reads as TGTGCCAGCAGCCAAGATTTAGCAGGGCTGGGTCAGCCCCAGCATTTT. Amino acid sequence: CASSQDLAGLGQPQHF.

V is TRBV2 and J is TRBJ1-5; no firm D call. The V gene's germline CDR1 is SNHLY and CDR2 FYNNEI. CDR3 size: 13 residues. Trimming cost V 6 bases and J 6 bases, with 12 bases left between them. Here the CDR3 DNA reads TGTGCCAGCAGCGACATCGATCCTCAGCCCCAGCATTTT. This encodes CASSDIDPQPQHF.

The chain joins TRBV27 to TRBJ2-5; 8 bases agree with TRBD1. Germline CDR1 is MNHEY and CDR2 is SMNVEV (reference sequence). The V and J ends lost 4 bases and 4 bases, in that order; junction bases with no gene match: 11. The CDR3 totals 16 residues. The CDR3 DNA sequence: TGTGCCAGCAGTTCTCCACGACAGGGGTTCTCAGAGACCCAGTACTTC. It is translated as CASSSPRQGFSETQYF.

V gene TRBV2 combines with J gene TRBJ1-5; 7 bases fit TRBD1. Germline CDR1 is SNHLY and CDR2 is FYNNEI. CDR3 length: 16 residues. J gave up 3 bases and V 6 bases, and 11 bases lay outside the gene matches. The CDR3 nucleotides read TGTGCCAGCAGAGACCGAGAGGGACAGCTCAATCAGCCCCAGCATTTT. Protein product: CASRDREGQLNQPQHF.

The J gene is TRBJ2-1, the V gene TRBV7-2; the match to TRBD2 covers 10 bases. V was pared by 10 bases and J by 2 bases, with 5 bases of the junction left unmatched. The CDR3 is 14 amino acids. CDR1 and CDR2 from the germline V gene are SGHTA and FQGNSA. CDR3 bases: TGTGCCATCAAACTAGCGGGACCCTACAATGAGCAGTTCTTC. Translating it yields CAIKLAGPYNEQFF.

This clone was found a few times. V gene TRBV5-4 combines with J gene TRBJ2-5; D perhaps matches TRBD2 (6 bases). The J call may be in error: the DNA end matches TRBJ2-7 better. The CDR3 extends over 13 amino acids. Per the germline V gene, CDR1 is SGHNT and CDR2 is YYREEE (reference sequence). CDR3 bases: TGTGCCAGCAGCCCACCGGGGGTAGGCGAGCAGTACTTC. This gives the protein CASSPPGVGEQYF.

The table lists this clone with a few counts. The chain employs TRBV6-1 and TRBJ1-3, with a weak D call TRBD1 (5 bases). The V gene's germline CDR1 is MNHNS and CDR2 SASEGT. This CDR3 is 16 amino acids long. Trimming took 0 bases from V and 3 from J, leaving 12 bases between them. The CDR3 DNA reads as TGTGCCAGCAGTGAAGCAGGGGTAGTTAGTGGAAACACCATATATTTT. Translated: CASSEAGVVSGNTIYF.

CDR3 loop: CAISPGGSKETQYF. The CDR3 nucleotides read TGTGCCATCAGCCCCGGTGGTAGCAAAGAGACCCAGTACTTC. This chain joins TRBV10-3 and TRBJ2-5, with D unresolved. Trimming removed 6 bases from V and 3 bases from J, with 14 bases in between. Germline V gives CDR1 ENHRY, CDR2 SYGVKD. This CDR3 has 14 residues.

V is TRBV5-1 and J is TRBJ2-1; TRBD1 matches 10 bases. This CDR3 comprises 14 residues. Germline lookup yields CDR1 SGHRS and CDR2 YFSETQ. With V trimmed by 0 bases and J by 6 bases, 0 bases remained unmatched. CDR3 DNA sequence: TGCGCCAGCAGCTTGGGGACAGGGGGCAATGAGCAGTTCTTC. This translates into CASSLGTGGNEQFF. Full variable domain (rest looked up from reference TRBV5-1 and TRBJ2-1): KAGVTQTPRYLIKTRGQQVTLSCSPISGHRSVSWYQQTPGQGLQFLFEYFSETQRNKGNFPGRFSGRQFSNSRSEMNVSTLELGDSALYLCASSLGTGGNEQFFGPGTRLTVL.

This rearrangement joins TRBV5-1 to TRBJ1-1, with D perhaps TRBD1 (5 bases). V was cut by 0 bases and J by 1 base, with 10 bases left in between. Germline CDR1 and CDR2: SGHRS and YFSETQ. There are 15 residues in the CDR3. CDR3 loop: CASSLAWGRNTEAFF. For the CDR3, the DNA is TGCGCCAGCAGCTTGGCCTGGGGCAGGAACACTGAAGCTTTCTTT.